The T cell receptor (beta chain) described here comes from a study of technical replicates of blood from a few donors. Assay: immunoSEQ multiplex PCR; the TCRdb copy retains only in-frame clones and omits some. The table includes some 81,000 clones, around 90% detected once. CDR1 is MNHEY and CDR2 is SMNVEV in the germline V gene (reference sequence). Trimming shortened V by 5 bases and J by 10 bases, and 27 bases separated the two germline ends. This CDR3 has 17 amino acids. The receptor was isolated from a human donor in good health. The gene calls are TRBV27 and TRBJ2-1, with a tentative D call TRBD2 (6 bases). The sequenced sample was T cells isolated from PBMCs. The CDR3 is CASSTGPLVAGPREQFF. The CDR3 nucleotides read TGTGCCAGCAGTACCGGCCCTCTAGTCGCGGGACCGAGAGAGCAGTTCTTC.